These 18 T cell receptor beta chains were sequenced from one sample in a study of blood T cell repertoires in COVID-19. Repertoires were generated with immunoSEQ multiplex PCR, while TCRdb's copy carries only in-frame clones and drops some. Found here are about 250,000 clones, 80% to 90% of them singletons; the top ten hold under 4.5%. Sequencing input: peripheral blood. These receptors came from a man in his fifties or sixties with acute or convalescent COVID-19.

V and J are TRBV14 and TRBJ1-4, with 7 nucleotides matching TRBD1. The CDR3 extends over 15 amino acids. Unmatched junction bases numbered 8, after V lost 2 bases and J lost 8 bases. CDR1 and CDR2 from the germline V gene are SGHDN and FVKESK. CDR3 amino acids: CASSQTDRVGEKLFF. The CDR3 region has the DNA TGTGCCAGCAGCCAAACAGACAGGGTGGGGGAAAAACTGTTTTTT.

The chain links TRBV5-1 to TRBJ2-7; 9 nucleotides line up with TRBD1. The V segment lost 3 bases and the J segment 2 bases; nucleotides outside the gene matches: 3. The CDR3 extends over 14 amino acids. Germline lookup yields CDR1 SGHRS and CDR2 YFSETQ. CDR3 DNA: TGCGCCAGCAGCTGGGGGACAGGGACCTACGAGCAGTACTTC. Encoded protein: CASSWGTGTYEQYF.

The V call is TRBV6-1, the J call TRBJ2-1, with D possibly being TRBD2 (7 bases). Trimming shortened V by 2 bases and J by 3 bases, and 11 bases separated the two germline ends. Germline V CDR1 and CDR2: MNHNS, SASEGT. There are 15 residues in the CDR3. CDR3 amino acids: CASSEWGGFYNEQFF. DNA of the CDR3: TGTGCCAGCAGTGAATGGGGGGGCTTCTACAATGAGCAGTTCTTC.

The V and J genes are TRBV5-4 and TRBJ1-1, with 7 positions matching TRBD1. The CDR3 contains 15 residues. V lost 3 bases, J lost 1 base, and 6 bases stayed unmatched. CDR1 and CDR2 from the germline V gene are SGHNT and YYREEE (reference sequence). CDR3 in amino acids: CASSSSRQGNTEAFF. The CDR3 DNA follows: TGTGCCAGCAGCTCCTCTAGACAGGGGAACACTGAAGCTTTCTTT.

This rearrangement joins TRBV10-3 to TRBJ1-5, with 7 bases aligning to TRBD1. With 5 bases clipped from V and 5 bases from J, the junction kept 0 bases outside the gene matches. CDR1 and CDR2 (germline): ENHRY, SYGVKD. The CDR3 has 12 residues. The CDR3: CAISTGDQPQHF. The DNA for the CDR3 is TGTGCCATCAGTACAGGGGATCAGCCCCAGCATTTT.

V gene TRBV19 combines with J gene TRBJ1-1, with D unresolved. The CDR3 consists of 13 residues. The V gene's germline CDR1 is LNHDA and CDR2 SQIVND (reference sequence). The ends were cut back, 5 bases at V and 1 base at J, with 8 bases in the middle. In nucleotides, the CDR3 is TGTGCCAGTAGTGCAACAACGAACACTGAAGCTTTCTTT. Protein sequence: CASSATTNTEAFF.

The V call is TRBV20-1, the J call TRBJ2-1, with 7 bases identical to TRBD2. The CDR3 runs to 11 residues. The J segment lost 10 bases and the V segment lost 5 bases, leaving 5 bases of the junction unmatched. CDR1 is DFQATT, CDR2 SNEGSKA, per germline (reference sequence). Here the CDR3 reads CSASGRDEQFF. The CDR3 DNA sequence: TGCAGTGCTTCGGGGAGGGACGAGCAGTTCTTC.

This sequence joins TRBV30 and TRBJ1-4; possible D gene TRBD1, 5 bases. The V gene lost 4 bases and the J gene lost 3 bases, with 9 bases spanning the gap. CDR1 is GTSNPN and CDR2 is SVGIG in the germline V gene (reference sequence). This CDR3 comprises 13 residues. The CDR3 here is CAWNKGPNEKLFF. The DNA of the CDR3 is TGTGCCTGGAATAAGGGGCCTAATGAAAAACTGTTTTTT.

The genes are TRBV10-3 and TRBJ2-1; 11 bases match TRBD2. Germline CDR1 and CDR2: ENHRY and SYGVKD. V lost 9 bases, J lost 5 bases, and 3 bases stayed unmatched. The CDR3 has 13 residues. CDR3 sequence (DNA): TGTGCCATTCTAGCGGGAGGTGACAATGAGCAGTTCTTC. The encoded protein is CAILAGGDNEQFF.

The rearrangement links TRBV7-8 to TRBJ1-4, with 8 bases lining up with TRBD1. From germline, CDR1 is SGHVS and CDR2 FQNEAQ. V shed 4 bases, J shed 8 bases, and the junction held 6 bases outside the gene matches. The CDR3 totals 14 residues. The CDR3 region has the DNA TGTGCCAGCAGCTCGGACAGGGCAGCAGAAAAACTGTTTTTT. Translation gives CASSSDRAAEKLFF. The full variable domain, in which reference TRBV7-8 and TRBJ1-4 provide the parts outside the CDR3, is GAGVSQSPRYKVAKRGQDVALRCDPISGHVSLFWYQQALGQGPEFLTYFQNEAQLDKSGLPSDRFFAERPEGSVSTLKIQRTQQEDSAVYLCASSSDRAAEKLFFGSGTQLSVL.

This clone has a handful of counts. The chain joins TRBV3-1 (or the pseudogene TRBV3-2) to TRBJ1-5, with TRBD1 matching 8 bases. V lost 1 base to trimming and J lost 2 bases; unmatched junction nucleotides: 7. Germline CDR1 is LGHDT and CDR2 is YNNKEL (reference sequence). The CDR3 sequence is 17 residues long. CDR3 sequence: CASSQGTGMFGNQPQHF. The CDR3 coding sequence is TGTGCCAGCAGCCAAGGGACAGGGATGTTTGGCAATCAGCCCCAGCATTTT.

This CDR3 reads CASSLGTGGNEKLFF. In nucleotides, the CDR3 is TGCGCCAGCAGCTTGGGGACAGGGGGCAATGAAAAACTGTTTTTT. The chain links TRBV5-1 to TRBJ1-4; 11 nucleotides agree with TRBD1. The CDR3 totals 15 residues. J gave up 5 bases and V 0 bases, and 0 bases lay outside the gene matches. Germline V gene data show CDR1 as SGHRS and CDR2 as YFSETQ.

This clone was detected only a few times. This chain uses TRBV10-1 with TRBJ1-1; 10 bases align to TRBD1. The CDR3 loop spans 16 amino acids. V shed 2 bases and J 0 bases; nucleotides not matched to a gene: 3. In germline, CDR1 is WNHNN, CDR2 SYGVQD (reference sequence). As DNA, the CDR3 is TGCGCCAGCAGTGAGGGACAGGGGGAATTGAACACTGAAGCTTTCTTT. Encoded protein: CASSEGQGELNTEAFF.

This chain uses TRBV5-1 with TRBJ2-5; TRBD2 aligns across 16 bases. CDR3 length: 17 residues. V lost 4 bases to trimming and J lost 0 bases; unmatched junction nucleotides: 3. The V gene's germline CDR1 is SGHRS and CDR2 YFSETQ. This chain's CDR3 is CASSRGLAGGNQETQYF. CDR3 sequence (DNA): TGCGCCAGCAGCCGGGGACTAGCGGGGGGGAACCAAGAGACCCAGTACTTC.

The chain recombines TRBV27 with TRBJ1-6; D is uncertain. Germline CDR1 reads MNHEY; CDR2 reads SMNVEV (reference sequence). The CDR3 contains 12 residues. The CDR3: CASSRVNSPLHF. CDR3 DNA: TGTGCTTCAAGCCGGGTGAATTCACCCCTCCACTTT.

The V and J genes are TRBV28 and TRBJ2-7; 7 nucleotides align to TRBD2. The CDR3 length is 14 residues. Germline CDR1 reads MDHEN; CDR2 reads SYDVKM. Losses at the gene ends were 8 bases for V and 6 bases for J; bases not matched to a gene: 13. The CDR3 loop reads CASAVLGGSVEQYF. CDR3 nucleotides: TGTGCCAGCGCCGTTTTGGGGGGGTCGGTCGAGCAGTACTTC.

The chain has TRBV4-1 and TRBJ1-1; D uncertain. With 1 base removed from V and 1 base from J, the gap between germline ends came to 10 bases. The CDR3 has 15 amino acids. The V gene's germline CDR1 is MGHRA and CDR2 YSYEKL. Here the CDR3 DNA reads TGCGCCAGCAGCCAAGTCTGGCGGGGGAACACTGAAGCTTTCTTT. It codes for CASSQVWRGNTEAFF.

J is TRBJ1-5 and V is TRBV7-9; D might be TRBD1 (6 bases). This CDR3 contains 14 residues. CDR1 is SEHNR, CDR2 FQNEAQ, per germline (reference sequence). V shed 5 bases and J shed 7 bases, with 15 bases lying between them. The CDR3 DNA is TGTGCCAGCAGCCCCTCCGGGGGGGCCCAGCCCCAGCATTTT. It specifies CASSPSGGAQPQHF.